This T cell receptor beta chain was identified during a study of T-cell memory formation after mild COVID-19. Study background: Among the donors, TCR clusters were largely specific to each donor.

Points from the study as a whole: Later expanders leaned toward CD4+, whereas clones contracting from day 15 to 85 were balanced CD4/CD8. Researchers found some responding clones in pre-infection memory, a sign that cross-reactive memory joined.

The authors produced TCR alpha and TCR beta cDNA libraries with sample barcodes and UMIs by 5'RACE using constant-segment primers. TCRdb re-called the 5' RACE reads through MiXCR, storing one row per CDR3 protein. The sample holds roughly 100,000 distinct CDR3 sequences, about 13% seen once. This clonotype was counted a few times. As yet, its antigen is unknown. Germline CDR1 is SGHTA and CDR2 is FQGNSA. This CDR3 region has 15 residues. V trimming: 4 bases; J trimming: 4 bases; junction bases outside the gene matches: 4. The sample was PBMCs or a T cell subset sorted from them (not recorded which). This receptor was obtained from an adult woman who had mild COVID-19 (a few samples of this study predate the infection). Cell type and time point are not known. The gene calls are TRBV7-2 and TRBJ2-1; 10 nucleotides align to TRBD2. CDR3 coding DNA: TGTGCCAGCAGCTCGACTAGCGGGCAGTACAATGAGCAGTTCTTC. Its translation: CASSSTSGQYNEQFF.